The 19 T cell receptor beta chains below all came from one sample that was sequenced in a study of identical twins. TCRdb re-analysed the 5' RACE reads in MiXCR, keeping a single row per CDR3 protein. The sample lists approximately 280,000 distinct CDR3 sequences; about 8% were seen once. This sample also belongs to another study, concerning yellow fever vaccine responses in identical twins.

Material: memory (CD45RO+) T cells sorted from blood. The receptors shown here come from a woman between 18 and 29 years old in good health.

The chain carries TRBV15 and TRBJ1-5; D is undetermined. Germline V CDR1 and CDR2: LNHNV, YYDKDF (reference sequence). The V gene lost 4 bases and the J gene lost 6 bases, with 7 bases spanning the gap. The length of the CDR3 is 12 residues. CDR3 nucleotide sequence: TGTGCCACCAGCAACTATTTTCAGCCCCAGCATTTT. It yields the protein CATSNYFQPQHF.

The chain carries TRBV4-1 and TRBJ2-2, with D possibly matching TRBD1 (6 bases). Germline V gene lookup returns CDR1 MGHRA and CDR2 YSYEKL. With 4 bases removed from V and 6 bases from J, the gap between germline ends came to 21 bases. This CDR3 region has 17 residues. DNA for the CDR3: TGCGCCAGCAGCCCCCTCCGTACAGGGCCCATGTCCGGGGAGCTGTTTTTT. Residues: CASSPLRTGPMSGELFF.

At least ten counts were recorded for this clonotype. V gene TRBV2 combines with J gene TRBJ2-1, with 9 bases fitting TRBD2. This CDR3 has 15 residues. The J segment lost 3 bases and the V segment lost 3 bases, leaving 3 bases of the junction unmatched. Germline V gives CDR1 SNHLY, CDR2 FYNNEI. The CDR3 spells CASSEAGGNYNEQFF. CDR3 sequence (DNA): TGTGCCAGCAGTGAGGCGGGGGGGAACTACAATGAGCAGTTCTTC.

This clonotype was seen a handful of times. The chain recombines TRBV9 with TRBJ2-7, with D possibly being TRBD2 (5 bases). The CDR3 contains 13 residues. V was pared by 4 bases and J by 5 bases, with 13 bases between. The germline V gene encodes CDR1 SGDLS and CDR2 YYNGEE. CDR3 sequence: CASSTSPGNEQYF. In nucleotides, the CDR3 is TGTGCCAGCAGCACCAGCCCCGGGAACGAGCAGTACTTC.

The chain uses TRBV2 and TRBJ2-1, with a possible D match to TRBD2 (7 bases). Germline V CDR1 and CDR2: SNHLY, FYNNEI. The V gene lost 8 bases and the J gene lost 4 bases, with 21 bases spanning the gap. The CDR3 covers 16 residues. In nucleotides, the CDR3 is TGTGCCAGCGACCCTAGGGGGGGGGCGGGATACAATGAGCAGTTCTTC. The encoded protein is CASDPRGGAGYNEQFF.

The chain carries TRBV14 and TRBJ2-2, with D perhaps TRBD1 or TRBD2 (6 bases each). The germline gives CDR1 SGHDN, CDR2 FVKESK. The CDR3 covers 16 residues. V shed 1 base and J shed 6 bases, with 15 bases lying between them. DNA for the CDR3: TGTGCCAGCAGCCAAGTTCGGGGGCGGGGAGCCGGGGAGCTGTTTTTT. Amino acids: CASSQVRGRGAGELFF.

Notes on this clonotype: Mismatch with germline at one junction end may stem from a read error. The V gene is TRBV12-3 or TRBV12-4, the J gene TRBJ2-1, with 10 bases fitting TRBD2. This CDR3 has 18 residues. The CDR3 coding sequence is TGTACCAGCAGTTTAAGAATACTAGCGGGACTATCCTACAATGAGCAGTTCTTC. Its translation is CTSSLRILAGLSYNEQFF.

This chain joins TRBV2 and TRBJ2-4, with D perhaps matching TRBD2 (5 bases). V was cut by 1 base and J by 3 bases, with 10 bases left in between. The CDR3 totals 15 residues. Germline V gives CDR1 SNHLY, CDR2 FYNNEI. The CDR3 spells CASSEVAGSKNIQYF. As DNA, the CDR3 is TGTGCCAGCAGTGAAGTGGCGGGCAGCAAAAACATTCAGTACTTC. Filled out from reference TRBV2 and TRBJ2-4, the complete variable domain reads EPEVTQTPSHQVTQMGQEVILRCVPISNHLYFYWYRQILGQKVEFLVSFYNNEISEKSEIFDDQFSVERPDGSNFTLKIRSTKLEDSAMYFCASSEVAGSKNIQYFGAGTRLSVL.

The table lists this clonotype with many counts. This rearrangement joins TRBV10-3 to TRBJ2-6; D ambiguous. CDR1 and CDR2 from the germline V gene are ENHRY and SYGVKD. V lost 8 bases, J lost 1 base, and 9 bases lay in between. The CDR3 extends over 14 amino acids. Written as DNA, the CDR3 is TGTGCCATCCAAAACAGTTCTGGGGCCAACGTCCTGACTTTC. This codes for CAIQNSSGANVLTF.

This clonotype was found many times. The J gene is TRBJ2-7, the V gene TRBV5-1, with TRBD1 identical over 8 bases. Germline assignment: CDR1 SGHRS and CDR2 YFSETQ. This CDR3 has 13 residues. V was pared by 7 bases and J by 6 bases, with 9 bases of the junction left unmatched. The CDR3 DNA sequence: TGCGCCAGCTCCCTCGGACAGGGAGGCGAGCAGTACGTC. Residues: CASSLGQGGEQYV.

The sample holds a few counts of this clonotype. V gene TRBV6-5 combines with J gene TRBJ1-5; TRBD1 aligns across 9 bases. CDR1 is MNHEY and CDR2 is SVGAGI in the germline V gene. The V gene end was trimmed by 4 bases and the J gene end by 1 base; junction bases not matched to a gene: 5. The CDR3 is 16 residues long. The CDR3 is CASSLLGTGSNQPQHF. DNA of the CDR3: TGTGCCAGCAGTTTACTAGGGACAGGGAGCAATCAGCCCCAGCATTTT.

This clonotype was observed at least ten times. The rearrangement links TRBV12-3 or TRBV12-4 to TRBJ2-5; no firm D call. Trimming cost V 5 bases and J 2 bases, with 12 bases left between them. There are 14 residues in the CDR3. Written as DNA, the CDR3 is TGTGCCAGCAGTCGAGCCGGGTTTCAAGAGACCCAGTACTTC. Amino acid sequence: CASSRAGFQETQYF.

The chain recombines TRBV11-2 with TRBJ2-7; no clear D. The CDR3 covers 15 residues. The V gene lost 2 bases and the J gene lost 0 bases, with 11 bases spanning the gap. Germline V gene data show CDR1 as SGHAT and CDR2 as FQNNGV. CDR3: CASSLWRALSYEQYF. CDR3 DNA: TGTGCCAGCAGCTTATGGCGAGCCCTCTCCTACGAGCAGTACTTC.

This clonotype showed up just a few times. This sequence joins TRBV20-1 and TRBJ2-1, with D perhaps TRBD1 (6 bases). Trimming stripped 7 bases from V and 6 bases from J, with 19 bases between. Germline lookup yields CDR1 DFQATT and CDR2 SNEGSKA (reference sequence). The CDR3 spans 14 residues. Here the CDR3 reads CSGTGTRGVNEQFF. The CDR3 coding sequence is TGCAGTGGGACCGGGACACGGGGCGTCAATGAGCAGTTCTTC.

This chain joins TRBV5-1 and TRBJ2-1, with TRBD2 identical over 7 bases. Germline V CDR1 and CDR2: SGHRS, YFSETQ. V dropped 4 bases and J dropped 6; count of bases not matched to a gene: 13. The CDR3 is 16 residues long. CDR3 residues: CASSLGGSDRVNEQFF. The CDR3, as DNA: TGCGCCAGCAGCCTGGGGGGGAGCGACAGAGTCAATGAGCAGTTCTTC.

The V and J genes are TRBV6-2 or TRBV6-3 and TRBJ2-1, with D perhaps TRBD2 (6 bases). V shed 6 bases and J shed 5 bases, with 14 bases lying between them. The V gene's germline CDR1 is MNHEY and CDR2 SVGEGT. This CDR3 spans 14 amino acids. As DNA, the CDR3 is TGTGCCAGCAGAAGGACTATCTTGGACAATGAGCAGTTCTTC. Protein sequence: CASRRTILDNEQFF.

At least ten counts were recorded for this clonotype. This CDR3 is CAIKGTGELFF. The CDR3 nucleotides are TGTGCCATCAAGGGGACTGGGGAGCTGTTTTTT. The rearrangement uses TRBV10-3 and TRBJ2-2; possibly TRBD2 for D (6 bases). Germline assignment: CDR1 ENHRY and CDR2 SYGVKD. With 7 bases removed from V and 8 bases from J, the gap between germline ends came to 8 bases. The CDR3 sequence is 11 residues long.

CDR3 nucleotide sequence: TGTGCCACCAGCAGGTTGACCCCCGGACTAGCGGGAGGAGATACGCAGTATTTT. Amino acids: CATSRLTPGLAGGDTQYF. This chain connects TRBV15 to TRBJ2-3, with 14 positions matching TRBD2. Germline CDR1 reads LNHNV; CDR2 reads YYDKDF (reference sequence). J lost 5 bases, V lost 3 bases, and 10 bases had no gene match. The CDR3 has 18 amino acids.

The chain combines TRBV5-1 with TRBJ2-5; 8 nucleotides line up with TRBD2. Per the germline V gene, CDR1 is SGHRS and CDR2 is YFSETQ. The V segment lost 4 bases and the J segment 3 bases; nucleotides outside the gene matches: 5. The CDR3 loop spans 14 amino acids. The CDR3 DNA reads as TGCGCCAGCAGCCGGCGGGGGGAGAAAGAGACCCAGTACTTC. Its translation is CASSRRGEKETQYF.